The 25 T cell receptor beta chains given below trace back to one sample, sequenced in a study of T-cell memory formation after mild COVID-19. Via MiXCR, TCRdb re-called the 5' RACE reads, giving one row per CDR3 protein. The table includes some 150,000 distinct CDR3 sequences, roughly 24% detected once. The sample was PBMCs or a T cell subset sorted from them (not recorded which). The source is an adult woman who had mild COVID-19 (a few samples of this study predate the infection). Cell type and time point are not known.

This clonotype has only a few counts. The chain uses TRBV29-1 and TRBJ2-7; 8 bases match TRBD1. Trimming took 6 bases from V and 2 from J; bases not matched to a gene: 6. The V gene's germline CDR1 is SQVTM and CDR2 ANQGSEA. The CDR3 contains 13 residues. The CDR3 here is CSVEGQETYEQYF. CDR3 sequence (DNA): TGCAGCGTGGAGGGACAGGAGACCTACGAGCAGTACTTC.

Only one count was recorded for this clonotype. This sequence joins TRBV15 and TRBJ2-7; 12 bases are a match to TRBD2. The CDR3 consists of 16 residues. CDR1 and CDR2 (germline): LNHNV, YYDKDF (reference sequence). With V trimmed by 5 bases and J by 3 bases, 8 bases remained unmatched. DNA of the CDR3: TGTGCCACCAGCGGAGGACTAGCGGGATTCAGCTACGAGCAGTACTTC. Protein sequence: CATSGGLAGFSYEQYF. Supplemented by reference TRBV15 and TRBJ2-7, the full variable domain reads DAMVIQNPRYQVTQFGKPVTLSCSQTLNHNVMYWYQQKSSQAPKLLFHYYDKDFNNEADTPDNFQSRRPNTSFCFLDIRSPGLGDTAMYLCATSGGLAGFSYEQYFGPGTRLTVT.

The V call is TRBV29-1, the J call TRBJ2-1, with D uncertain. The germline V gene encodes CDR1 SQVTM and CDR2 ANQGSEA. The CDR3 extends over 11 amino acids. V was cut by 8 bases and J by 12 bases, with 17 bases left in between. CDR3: CSPRASGMQFF. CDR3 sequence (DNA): TGCAGCCCCCGGGCATCGGGTATGCAGTTCTTC.

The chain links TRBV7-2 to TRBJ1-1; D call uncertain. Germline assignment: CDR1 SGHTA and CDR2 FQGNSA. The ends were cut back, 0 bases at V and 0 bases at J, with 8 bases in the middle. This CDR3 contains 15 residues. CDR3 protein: CASSLAWTVNTEAFF. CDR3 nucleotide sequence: TGTGCCAGCAGCTTAGCATGGACTGTGAACACTGAAGCTTTCTTT.

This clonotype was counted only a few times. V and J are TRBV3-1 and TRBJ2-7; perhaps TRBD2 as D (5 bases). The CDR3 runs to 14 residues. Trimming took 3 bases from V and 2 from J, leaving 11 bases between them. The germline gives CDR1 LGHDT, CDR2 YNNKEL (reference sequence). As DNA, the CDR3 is TGTGCCAGCAGCCATACGGAGGTGGCCTACGAGCAGTACTTC. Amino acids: CASSHTEVAYEQYF.

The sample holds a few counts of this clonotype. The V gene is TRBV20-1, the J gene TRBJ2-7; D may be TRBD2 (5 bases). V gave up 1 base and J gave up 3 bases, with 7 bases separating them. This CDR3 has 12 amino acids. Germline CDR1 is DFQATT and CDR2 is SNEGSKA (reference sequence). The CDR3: CSARAAVYEQYF. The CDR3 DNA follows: TGCAGTGCTAGAGCAGCGGTCTACGAGCAGTACTTC.

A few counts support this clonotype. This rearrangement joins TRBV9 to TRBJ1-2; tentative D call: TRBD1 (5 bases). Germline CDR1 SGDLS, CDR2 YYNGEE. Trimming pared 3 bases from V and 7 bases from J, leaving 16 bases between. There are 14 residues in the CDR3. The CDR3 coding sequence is TGTGCCAGCAGCGCCGGGACCCGAAGACGTGGCTACACCTTC. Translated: CASSAGTRRRGYTF.

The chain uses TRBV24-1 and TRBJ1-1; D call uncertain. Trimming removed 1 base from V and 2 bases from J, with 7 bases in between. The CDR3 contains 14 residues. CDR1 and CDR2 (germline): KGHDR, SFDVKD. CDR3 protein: CATSDLSTNTEAFF. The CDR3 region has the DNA TGTGCCACCAGTGATTTAAGTACAAACACTGAAGCTTTCTTT.

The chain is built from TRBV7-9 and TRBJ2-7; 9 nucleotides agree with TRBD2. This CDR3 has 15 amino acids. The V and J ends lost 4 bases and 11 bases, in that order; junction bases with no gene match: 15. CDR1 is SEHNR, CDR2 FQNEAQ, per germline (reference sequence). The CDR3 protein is CASSSGWAREGAEYF. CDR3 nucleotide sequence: TGTGCCAGCAGCTCAGGCTGGGCGCGGGAGGGCGCGGAGTACTTC.

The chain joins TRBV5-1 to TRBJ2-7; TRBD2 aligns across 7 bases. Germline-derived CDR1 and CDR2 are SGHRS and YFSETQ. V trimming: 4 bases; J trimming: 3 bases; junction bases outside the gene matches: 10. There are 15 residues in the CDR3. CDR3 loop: CASSPIVASGYEQYF. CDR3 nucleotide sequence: TGCGCCAGCAGCCCGATTGTGGCTAGCGGCTACGAGCAGTACTTC.

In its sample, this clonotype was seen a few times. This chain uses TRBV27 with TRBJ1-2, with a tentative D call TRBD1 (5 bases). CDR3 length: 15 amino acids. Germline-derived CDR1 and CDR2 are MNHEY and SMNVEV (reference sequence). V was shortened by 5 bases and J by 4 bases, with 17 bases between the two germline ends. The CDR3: CASSAERGLFYGYTF. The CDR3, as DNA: TGTGCCAGCAGTGCAGAGAGGGGTCTGTTCTATGGCTACACCTTC.

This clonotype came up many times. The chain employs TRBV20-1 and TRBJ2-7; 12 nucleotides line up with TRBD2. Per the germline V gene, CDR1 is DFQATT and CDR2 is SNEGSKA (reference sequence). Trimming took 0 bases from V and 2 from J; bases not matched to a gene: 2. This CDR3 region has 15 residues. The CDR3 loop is CSARELAGGAYEQYF. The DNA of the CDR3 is TGCAGTGCTAGAGAACTAGCGGGGGGAGCCTACGAGCAGTACTTC.

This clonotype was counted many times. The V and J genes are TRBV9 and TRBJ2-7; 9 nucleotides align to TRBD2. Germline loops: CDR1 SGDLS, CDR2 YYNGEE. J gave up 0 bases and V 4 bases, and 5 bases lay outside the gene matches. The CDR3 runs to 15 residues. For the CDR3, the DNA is TGTGCCAGCAGCCCCCCTAGCGGGGCCTCCTACGAGCAGTACTTC. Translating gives CASSPPSGASYEQYF.

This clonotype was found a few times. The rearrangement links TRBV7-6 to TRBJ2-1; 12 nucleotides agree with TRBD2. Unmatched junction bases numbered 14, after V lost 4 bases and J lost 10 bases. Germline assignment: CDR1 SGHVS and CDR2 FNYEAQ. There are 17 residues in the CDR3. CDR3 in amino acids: CASSSPRASGGAGEQFF. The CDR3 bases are TGTGCCAGCAGCTCCCCCCGGGCTAGCGGGGGGGCAGGCGAGCAGTTCTTC.

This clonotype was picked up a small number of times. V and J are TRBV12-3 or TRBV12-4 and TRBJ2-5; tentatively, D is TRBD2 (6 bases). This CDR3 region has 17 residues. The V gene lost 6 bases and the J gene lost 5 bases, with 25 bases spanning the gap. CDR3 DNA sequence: TGTGCCAGCAGCAACCGCCCCCCGGGACTTCTTATGGAGACCCAGTACTTC. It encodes CASSNRPPGLLMETQYF.

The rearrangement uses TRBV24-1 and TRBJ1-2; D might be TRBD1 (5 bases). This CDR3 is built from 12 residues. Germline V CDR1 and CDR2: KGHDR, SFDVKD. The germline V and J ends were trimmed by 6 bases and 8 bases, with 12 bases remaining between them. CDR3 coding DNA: TGTGCCACCAGTCACAGAGAGGGGGGCTACACCTTC. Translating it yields CATSHREGGYTF.

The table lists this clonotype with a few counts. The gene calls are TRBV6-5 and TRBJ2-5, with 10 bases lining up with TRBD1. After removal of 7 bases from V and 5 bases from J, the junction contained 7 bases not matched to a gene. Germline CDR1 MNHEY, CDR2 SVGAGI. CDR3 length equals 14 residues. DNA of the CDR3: TGTGCCAGCACCGACAGGGGGCCGTGGGAGACCCAGTACTTC. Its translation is CASTDRGPWETQYF.

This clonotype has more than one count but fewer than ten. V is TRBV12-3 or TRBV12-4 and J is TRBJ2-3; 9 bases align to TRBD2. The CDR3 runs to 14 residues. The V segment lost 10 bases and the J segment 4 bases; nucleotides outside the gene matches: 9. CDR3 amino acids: CATGDGGGADTQYF. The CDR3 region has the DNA TGTGCCACAGGGGACGGCGGGGGGGCAGATACGCAGTATTTT.

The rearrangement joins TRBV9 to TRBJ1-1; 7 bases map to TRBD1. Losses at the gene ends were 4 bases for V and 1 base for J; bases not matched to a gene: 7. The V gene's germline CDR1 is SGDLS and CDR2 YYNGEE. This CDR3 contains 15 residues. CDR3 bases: TGTGCCAGCAGCCCGACAGGGATAGGGAACACTGAAGCTTTCTTT. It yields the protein CASSPTGIGNTEAFF. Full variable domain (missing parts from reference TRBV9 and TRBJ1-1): DSGVTQTPKHLITATGQRVTLRCSPRSGDLSVYWYQQSLDQGLQFLIQYYNGEERAKGNILERFSAQQFPDLHSELNLSSLELGDSALYFCASSPTGIGNTEAFFGQGTRLTVV.

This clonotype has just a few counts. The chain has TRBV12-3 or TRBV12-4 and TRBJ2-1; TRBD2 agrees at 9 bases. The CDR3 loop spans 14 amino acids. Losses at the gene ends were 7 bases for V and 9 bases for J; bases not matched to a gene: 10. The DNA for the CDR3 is TGTGCCAGCAACTTAGCGGGGGCCCTTCGTGAGCAGTTCTTC. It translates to CASNLAGALREQFF.

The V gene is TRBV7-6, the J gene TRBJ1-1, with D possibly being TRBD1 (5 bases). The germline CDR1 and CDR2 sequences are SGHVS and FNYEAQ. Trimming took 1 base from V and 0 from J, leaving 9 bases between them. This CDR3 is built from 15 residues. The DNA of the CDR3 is TGTGCCAGCAGCTTAGTGGGGGTTCTGAACACTGAAGCTTTCTTT. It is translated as CASSLVGVLNTEAFF.

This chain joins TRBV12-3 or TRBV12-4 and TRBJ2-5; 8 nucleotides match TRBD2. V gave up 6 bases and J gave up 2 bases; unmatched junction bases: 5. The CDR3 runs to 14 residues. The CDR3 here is CASSPTSGQETQYF. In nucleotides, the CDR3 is TGTGCCAGCAGCCCCACTAGCGGACAAGAGACCCAGTACTTC.

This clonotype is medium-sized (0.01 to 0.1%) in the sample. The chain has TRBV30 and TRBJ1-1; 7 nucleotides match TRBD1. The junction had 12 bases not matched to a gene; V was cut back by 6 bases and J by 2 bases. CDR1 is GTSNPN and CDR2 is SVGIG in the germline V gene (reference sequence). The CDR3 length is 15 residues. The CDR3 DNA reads TGTGCCTGCCGCCCCCAGGAAGGGGGCAACACTGAAGCTTTCTTT. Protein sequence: CACRPQEGGNTEAFF.

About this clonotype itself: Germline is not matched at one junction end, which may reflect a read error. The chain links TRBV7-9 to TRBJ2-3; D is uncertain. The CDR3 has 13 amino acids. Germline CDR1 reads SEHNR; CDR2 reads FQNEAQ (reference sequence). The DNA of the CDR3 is TGTGCCAGCAGCCCCTCGAATGCAGATATGCAGTATTTT. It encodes CASSPSNADMQYF.

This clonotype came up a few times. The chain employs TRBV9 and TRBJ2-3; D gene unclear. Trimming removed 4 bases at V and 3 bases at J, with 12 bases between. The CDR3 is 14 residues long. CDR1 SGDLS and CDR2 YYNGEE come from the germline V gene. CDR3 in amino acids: CASSSSESTDTQYF. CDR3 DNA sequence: TGTGCCAGCAGCTCCTCAGAGAGTACAGATACGCAGTATTTT.